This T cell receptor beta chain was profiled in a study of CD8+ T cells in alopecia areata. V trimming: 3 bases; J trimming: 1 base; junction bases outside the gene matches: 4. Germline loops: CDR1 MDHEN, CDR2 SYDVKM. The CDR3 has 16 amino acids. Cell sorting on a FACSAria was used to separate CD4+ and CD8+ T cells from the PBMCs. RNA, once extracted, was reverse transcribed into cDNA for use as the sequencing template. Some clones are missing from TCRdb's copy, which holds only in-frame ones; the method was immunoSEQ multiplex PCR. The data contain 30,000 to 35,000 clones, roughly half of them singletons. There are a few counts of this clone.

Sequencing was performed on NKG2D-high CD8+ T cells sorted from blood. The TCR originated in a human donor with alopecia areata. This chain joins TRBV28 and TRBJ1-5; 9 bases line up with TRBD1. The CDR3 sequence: CASSLGTGNSNQPQHF. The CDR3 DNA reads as TGTGCCAGCAGTTTGGGGACAGGGAACAGCAATCAGCCCCAGCATTTT.